The present T cell receptor (beta chain) was sequenced within a study of CD8 T cells in Susac syndrome. Reverse transcription of about 0.45 to 1 ug RNA was carried out with random hexamers. TCRdb re-analysed the immunoSEQ multiplex PCR reads in MiXCR, keeping a single row per CDR3 protein. The sample lists some 300,000 distinct CDR3 sequences; roughly 85% were seen once. The J segment lost 4 bases and the V segment lost 4 bases, leaving 7 bases of the junction unmatched. Germline V lookup: CDR1 LGHNA, CDR2 YSLEER. The CDR3 has 16 residues. This sequence originates from a human donor with multiple sclerosis. This chain connects TRBV4-3 to TRBJ2-3, with 11 bases that match TRBD2. Sequencing was carried out using CD8+ T cells from PBMCs. The CDR3 loop is CASSPTTSGKSDTQYF. CDR3 coding DNA: TGCGCCAGCAGCCCCACGACTAGCGGGAAGTCAGATACGCAGTATTTT.